The 22 T cell receptor beta chains below come from one sample, sequenced in a study of blood T cell repertoires in COVID-19. The table came from immunoSEQ multiplex PCR; TCRdb's copy has only in-frame clones and leaves some out. The sample carries 250,000 to 350,000 clones, about 90% recorded once. The sample was PBMCs or T cells enriched from blood (not recorded which). The origin of the receptors is a young woman with acute COVID-19.

V usage is TRBV28 and J usage is TRBJ2-7; TRBD1 matches at 8 bases. From germline, CDR1 is MDHEN and CDR2 SYDVKM. The CDR3 spans 16 residues. The junction had 11 bases not matched to a gene; V was cut back by 5 bases and J by 2 bases. CDR3: CASSHHWDRPTYEQYF. CDR3 sequence (DNA): TGTGCCAGCAGTCATCACTGGGACAGGCCTACCTACGAGCAGTACTTC.

This chain joins TRBV14 and TRBJ1-6, with a weak D call TRBD1 (6 bases). Germline V gives CDR1 SGHDN, CDR2 FVKESK. The CDR3 contains 13 residues. With 2 bases removed from V and 7 bases from J, the gap between germline ends came to 6 bases. The CDR3 loop reads CASSQRGNSPLHF. CDR3 DNA sequence: TGTGCCAGCAGCCAAAGGGGGAATTCACCCCTCCACTTT. The full variable domain, its missing parts supplied by reference TRBV14 and TRBJ1-6, is EAGVTQFPSHSVIEKGQTVTLRCDPISGHDNLYWYRRVMGKEIKFLLHFVKESKQDESGMPNNRFLAERTGGTYSTLKVQPAELEDSGVYFCASSQRGNSPLHFGNGTRLTVT.

This clone has only one observation. The chain has TRBV24-1 and TRBJ2-1; weak D call: TRBD1 (7 bases). The CDR3 length is 14 residues. From germline, CDR1 is KGHDR and CDR2 SFDVKD. Trimming cost V 4 bases and J 7 bases, with 13 bases left between them. The CDR3 loop is CATSDETGRNEQFF. The CDR3 DNA reads as TGTGCCACCAGTGACGAGACAGGGAGGAATGAGCAGTTCTTC.

The chain joins TRBV10-3 to TRBJ2-2; a possible D gene is TRBD1 (6 bases). The CDR3 has 15 residues. V was shortened by 3 bases and J by 1 base, with 9 bases between the two germline ends. Germline V gives CDR1 ENHRY, CDR2 SYGVKD. The CDR3 loop is CAISDGQWNTGELFF. The CDR3 coding sequence is TGTGCCATCAGTGATGGACAGTGGAACACCGGGGAGCTGTTTTTT.

V is TRBV27 and J is TRBJ1-1; D not certain. The germline V gene has CDR1 MNHEY and CDR2 SMNVEV (reference sequence). This CDR3 comprises 13 residues. The V and J ends lost 7 bases and 0 bases respectively, with 9 bases between them. CDR3 sequence: CASTDIMNTEAFF. In nucleotides, the CDR3 is TGTGCCAGCACCGACATCATGAACACTGAAGCTTTCTTT.

The V gene is TRBV14, the J gene TRBJ1-1; tentatively, D is TRBD1 (6 bases). Germline CDR1 is SGHDN and CDR2 is FVKESK. The CDR3 consists of 12 residues. Deletions cut 0 bases from V and 9 bases from J, with 8 bases between. CDR3 nucleotide sequence: TGTGCCAGCAGCCAAGAACAGGGTAAAGCTTTCTTT. Translating it yields CASSQEQGKAFF. The whole variable domain, filled in from reference TRBV14 and TRBJ1-1, reads EAGVTQFPSHSVIEKGQTVTLRCDPISGHDNLYWYRRVMGKEIKFLLHFVKESKQDESGMPNNRFLAERTGGTYSTLKVQPAELEDSGVYFCASSQEQGKAFFGQGTRLTVV.

The chain uses TRBV5-1 and TRBJ1-3, with 8 bases aligning to TRBD1. Germline lookup yields CDR1 SGHRS and CDR2 YFSETQ. V shed 4 bases, J shed 0 bases, and the junction held 3 bases outside the gene matches. The CDR3 spans 15 residues. CDR3 sequence reads: CASSTQGASGNTIYF. The CDR3 region has the DNA TGCGCCAGCAGCACCCAGGGGGCCTCTGGAAACACCATATATTTT.

J is TRBJ1-5 and V is TRBV5-6, with TRBD1 matching over 8 bases. This CDR3 spans 16 amino acids. The junction had 4 bases not matched to a gene; V was cut back by 2 bases and J by 0 bases. The germline V gene encodes CDR1 SGHDT and CDR2 YYEEEE. The CDR3 nucleotides are TGTGCCAGCAGCTTCCAGGGGGCCCTTAGCAATCAGCCCCAGCATTTT. This translates into CASSFQGALSNQPQHF. Filled out from reference TRBV5-6 and TRBJ1-5, the complete variable domain reads DAGVTQSPTHLIKTRGQQVTLRCSPKSGHDTVSWYQQALGQGPQFIFQYYEEEERQRGNFPDRFSGHQFPNYSSELNVNALLLGDSALYLCASSFQGALSNQPQHFGDGTRLSIL.

The gene calls are TRBV6-5 and TRBJ2-1, with D perhaps matching TRBD2 (6 bases). The CDR3 contains 14 residues. Germline CDR1 and CDR2: MNHEY and SVGAGI. Trimming cost V 5 bases and J 3 bases, with 11 bases left between them. Here the CDR3 reads CASSTRRGYNEQFF. The CDR3 bases are TGTGCCAGCAGTACCCGGAGGGGCTACAATGAGCAGTTCTTC.

V usage is TRBV11-3 and J usage is TRBJ2-5; D is possibly TRBD1 (5 bases). The V and J ends lost 0 bases and 5 bases respectively, with 13 bases between them. The CDR3 length is 15 residues. The germline CDR1 and CDR2 sequences are SGHNT and YENEEA. The CDR3 protein is CASSLELLGLETQYF. CDR3 bases: TGTGCCAGCAGCTTAGAACTCTTGGGGCTGGAGACCCAGTACTTC. Full variable domain (outside the CDR3, taken from reference TRBV11-3 and TRBJ2-5): EAGVVQSPRYKIIEKKQPVAFWCNPISGHNTLYWYLQNLGQGPELLIRYENEEAVDDSQLPKDRFSAERLKGVDSTLKIQPAELGDSAVYLCASSLELLGLETQYFGPGTRLLVL.

The chain recombines TRBV28 with TRBJ1-4, with 9 bases identical to TRBD1. The ends lost 5 bases at V and 8 bases at J; junction bases unmatched: 15. The length of the CDR3 is 17 residues. Germline loops: CDR1 MDHEN, CDR2 SYDVKM. CDR3 amino acids: CASSPPPGQGRGEKLFF. CDR3 nucleotides: TGTGCCAGCAGTCCCCCCCCGGGACAGGGACGGGGAGAAAAACTGTTTTTT.

The V and J genes are TRBV27 and TRBJ2-7, with D unclear. CDR1 and CDR2 from the germline V gene are MNHEY and SMNVEV (reference sequence). The CDR3 is 13 amino acids. Trimming shortened V by 6 bases and J by 2 bases, and 11 bases separated the two germline ends. CDR3 residues: CASRAAPTYEQYF. The CDR3 nucleotides are TGTGCCAGCAGAGCAGCGCCCACCTACGAGCAGTACTTC.

This clone was picked up a small number of times. The chain is built from TRBV21-1 and TRBJ2-1; TRBD2 was called by the table and not checked on the DNA. TRBV21-1 is marked as a pseudogene. The CDR3 is made up of 13 amino acids. CDR3 coding DNA: TGTGCCAGCAGCAAAGGGACGGGAAGTGAGCAGTTCTTC. Translation gives CASSKGTGSEQFF.

The genes are TRBV6-4 and TRBJ2-7, with 12 bases lining up with TRBD2. The germline gives CDR1 MRHNA, CDR2 SNTAGT. Trimming removed 11 bases from V and 2 bases from J; junction bases left unmatched: 13. The CDR3 runs 16 residues. The CDR3 here is CASQVPGLAGTYEQYF. In nucleotides, the CDR3 is TGTGCCTCCCAAGTTCCGGGACTAGCGGGCACCTACGAGCAGTACTTC.

J is TRBJ2-2 and V is TRBV11-3; TRBD2 agrees at 9 bases. Germline assignment: CDR1 SGHNT and CDR2 YENEEA. The ends lost 5 bases at V and 3 bases at J; junction bases unmatched: 7. CDR3 length: 16 residues. This CDR3 is CASSRSAGGDTGELFF. CDR3 DNA: TGTGCCAGCAGCCGCTCGGCGGGGGGGGACACCGGGGAGCTGTTTTTT.

This chain links TRBV4-1 with TRBJ2-7; 8 nucleotides line up with TRBD2. CDR3 size: 16 residues. Trimming took 0 bases from V and 4 from J; bases not matched to a gene: 8. Per the germline V gene, CDR1 is MGHRA and CDR2 is YSYEKL. The CDR3 reads CASSQDLVSGSYEQYF. The CDR3 nucleotides read TGCGCCAGCAGCCAAGATCTTGTCAGCGGGAGTTACGAGCAGTACTTC.

The chain is built from TRBV5-4 and TRBJ2-3; 8 bases align to TRBD2. Germline lookup yields CDR1 SGHNT and CDR2 YYREEE (reference sequence). CDR3 length equals 17 residues. Trimming took 0 bases from V and 6 from J; bases not matched to a gene: 12. The CDR3 nucleotides read TGTGCCAGCAGCTTGGGTGGTAGCGGGGACATGGGGGATACGCAGTATTTT. This encodes CASSLGGSGDMGDTQYF.

V gene TRBV9 combines with J gene TRBJ1-2, with D tentatively TRBD1 (6 bases). Deletions cut 4 bases from V and 8 bases from J, with 18 bases between. The germline V gene has CDR1 SGDLS and CDR2 YYNGEE. The length of the CDR3 is 14 residues. The CDR3 DNA follows: TGTGCCAGCAGCTCGGTCGACAGGTCGCAGGGCTACACCTTC. Protein: CASSSVDRSQGYTF.

This chain joins TRBV2 and TRBJ2-3; 8 nucleotides agree with TRBD2. CDR3 size: 14 residues. The V segment lost 3 bases and the J segment 8 bases; nucleotides outside the gene matches: 7. CDR1 is SNHLY, CDR2 FYNNEI, per germline. In DNA, the CDR3 is TGTGCCAGCAGTGAGGGAGCGGGAGTAGGTACGCAGTATTTT. Translated: CASSEGAGVGTQYF.

The V and J genes are TRBV19 and TRBJ2-3; 7 bases line up with TRBD1. J was trimmed by 0 bases and V by 5 bases; bases with no gene match: 2. Germline V lookup: CDR1 LNHDA, CDR2 SQIVND (reference sequence). The CDR3 consists of 14 residues. In DNA, the CDR3 is TGTGCCAGTAGTCCGGGACAGAGCACAGATACGCAGTATTTT. The encoded protein is CASSPGQSTDTQYF.

This rearrangement joins TRBV27 to TRBJ2-7; 14 positions agree with TRBD2. The CDR3 consists of 14 residues. CDR1 is MNHEY and CDR2 is SMNVEV in the germline V gene (reference sequence). V was clipped by 5 bases and J by 9 bases; unmatched bases: 6. The CDR3 DNA reads TGTGCCAGCAGTCCGGGGACTAGCGGGAGAGGGCAGTACTTC. This codes for CASSPGTSGRGQYF.

The rearrangement links TRBV24-1 to TRBJ2-3; D may be TRBD2 (5 bases). V was trimmed by 3 bases and J by 1 base, leaving 10 bases between them. Germline lookup yields CDR1 KGHDR and CDR2 SFDVKD. The CDR3 extends over 15 amino acids. DNA for the CDR3: TGTGCCACCAGTGATGATCAGAGGGGCACAGATACGCAGTATTTT. Amino acid sequence: CATSDDQRGTDTQYF.